This record looks at one T cell receptor beta chain sequence and its context. The antigen remains undetermined. It was with unique molecular identifiers that the TCRbeta library was prepared. TCRdb re-called the PCR reads with MiXCR, one entry per CDR3 protein. The table lists about 540,000 distinct CDR3 sequences, roughly a quarter of them singletons, with about a third in the top ten. The data originate from a study of T-cell reconstitution after alpha-beta-depleted transplantation in children. CDR1 is SGHDT, CDR2 YYEEEE, per germline. V lost 5 bases, J lost 4 bases, and 13 bases lay in between. This CDR3 region has 14 residues. Study-wide findings and caveats: At the one-year point after transplant, T-cell counts and TCRbeta diversity were found to come mostly from T cells that had been newly produced. The origin of high day-60 TCRbeta diversity in some patients lay in surviving recipient T cells and thymic progenitors.

The specimen comprised PBMCs, sampled before TCRalphabeta/CD19-depleted stem cell transplant. The source is a boy less than two years old with Wiskott-Aldrich syndrome, due to receive a stem cell transplant. V gene TRBV5-6 combines with J gene TRBJ1-5; D is perhaps TRBD1 (5 bases). This chain's CDR3 is CASSLMGGNQPQHF. For the CDR3, the DNA is TGTGCCAGCAGTCTGATGGGGGGTAATCAGCCCCAGCATTTT.